Each of the 31 T cell receptor beta chains below was sequenced from the same sample in a study of Graves' ophthalmopathy and Graves' hyperthyroidism. RNA transcripts yielded amplified TCR beta CDR3 regions. The authors performed first-round RT-PCR with HTBI primers and then a second-round multiplex PCR. TCRdb re-called the multiplex PCR reads with MiXCR, one entry per CDR3 protein. The sample carries about 410,000 distinct CDR3 sequences, around 18% recorded once. The sequencing sample was made of peripheral blood. The receptors derive from a woman aged 18-35 years with Graves' ophthalmopathy.

This clonotype was detected a few times. This chain joins TRBV7-2 and TRBJ2-5, with 12 bases lining up with TRBD1. The CDR3 runs to 15 residues. CDR1 is SGHTA, CDR2 FQGNSA, per germline. V was clipped by 0 bases and J by 6 bases; unmatched bases: 2. CDR3 nucleotide sequence: TGTGCCAGCAGCTTAGCCCGGGACAGGGGGCAGACCCAGTACTTC. Protein sequence: CASSLARDRGQTQYF.

V gene TRBV12-3 or TRBV12-4 combines with J gene TRBJ2-4; TRBD2 might be the D (6 bases). The J call is in doubt because the DNA end fits TRBJ2-1 better. The length of the CDR3 is 14 residues. The CDR3 DNA follows: TGTGCCAGCAGGTACTTCGCGGGACCAGGTGAGCAGTTCTTC. It yields the protein CASRYFAGPGEQFF.

This clonotype was recorded at least ten times. The gene calls are TRBV29-1 and TRBJ1-1; D is ambiguous. The V end was cut by 1 base, the J end by 4 bases, with 13 bases between. This CDR3 is built from 14 residues. From germline, CDR1 is SQVTM and CDR2 ANQGSEA. In nucleotides, the CDR3 is TGCAGCGTTGAAGGGCAGTTTAAGACCACTGAAGCTTTCTTT. Amino acids: CSVEGQFKTTEAFF.

This clonotype was recorded at least ten times. The V and J genes are TRBV7-8 and TRBJ1-1; 8 positions match TRBD1. V lost 8 bases and J lost 1; bases outside the gene matches: 6. Germline CDR1 reads SGHVS; CDR2 reads FQNEAQ. This CDR3 contains 14 residues. The CDR3 nucleotides are TGTGCCAGCTGCAGGACAGGGTCGAACACTGAAGCTTTCTTT. It translates to CASCRTGSNTEAFF.

This clonotype was observed at least ten times. The rearrangement joins TRBV15 to TRBJ2-7; D remains unclear. Looked up from germline, CDR1 is LNHNV and CDR2 is YYDKDF (reference sequence). The CDR3 spans 15 residues. V was shortened by 1 base and J by 0 bases, with 10 bases between the two germline ends. The DNA for the CDR3 is TGTGCCACCAGCAGAGTTCCAAGGAGCTCCTACGAGCAGTACTTC. It translates to CATSRVPRSSYEQYF.

The genes are TRBV27 and TRBJ2-7; 10 bases map to TRBD1. V lost 1 base and J lost 6; bases outside the gene matches: 3. Germline V gene lookup returns CDR1 MNHEY and CDR2 SMNVEV (reference sequence). The CDR3 is 14 residues long. The CDR3 nucleotides are TGTGCCAGCAGTTTATACGGACAGGGGGTCGAGCAGTACTTC. Protein: CASSLYGQGVEQYF.

The rearrangement uses TRBV9 and TRBJ2-2; TRBD1 matches 10 bases. The trim removed 4 bases at V and 3 bases at J, leaving 6 bases unmatched. Germline values: CDR1 SGDLS, CDR2 YYNGEE. The CDR3 is 16 amino acids. CDR3 bases: TGTGCCAGCAGCACACCCGGGACAGGGGACACCGGGGAGCTGTTTTTT. The encoded protein is CASSTPGTGDTGELFF.

This clonotype was seen repeatedly, ten times or more. The V and J genes are TRBV29-1 and TRBJ1-1; D unresolved. V shed 4 bases and J shed 0 bases, with 9 bases lying between them. The V gene's germline CDR1 is SQVTM and CDR2 ANQGSEA. The CDR3 sequence is 13 residues long. CDR3 residues: CSVVVDLNTEAFF. CDR3 in DNA: TGCAGCGTTGTAGTTGATTTGAACACTGAAGCTTTCTTT. The full variable domain, completed using reference TRBV29-1 and TRBJ1-1, is SAVISQKPSRDICQRGTSLTIQCQVDSQVTMMFWYRQQPGQSLTLIATANQGSEATYESGFVIDKFPISRPNLTFSTLTVSNMSPEDSSIYLCSVVVDLNTEAFFGQGTRLTVV.

This clonotype appeared many times. The CDR3, as DNA: TGTGCCTGGAGTAGGATCGGGAGGACCACTGAAGCTTTCTTT. Its protein product is CAWSRIGRTTEAFF. The chain is built from TRBV30 and TRBJ1-1; D gene unclear. The CDR3 is made up of 14 amino acids. V gave up 2 bases and J gave up 4 bases, with 14 bases separating them. Germline V lookup: CDR1 GTSNPN, CDR2 SVGIG (reference sequence). Filled out from reference TRBV30 and TRBJ1-1, the complete variable domain reads SQTIHQWPATLVQPVGSPLSLECTVEGTSNPNLYWYRQAAGRGLQLLFYSVGIGQISSEVPQNLSASRPQDRQFILSSKKLLLSDSGFYLCAWSRIGRTTEAFFGQGTRLTVV.

At least ten counts were recorded for this clonotype. The chain links TRBV15 to TRBJ1-4, with D unresolved. V was pared by 0 bases and J by 1 base, with 6 bases between. The CDR3 is made up of 15 amino acids. CDR1 is LNHNV and CDR2 is YYDKDF in the germline V gene (reference sequence). CDR3 amino acids: CATSRDRGTNEKLFF. The CDR3 nucleotides are TGTGCCACCAGCAGAGATCGGGGAACTAATGAAAAACTGTTTTTT.

This clonotype was counted ten times or more. The chain links TRBV27 to TRBJ1-1, with a weak D call TRBD1 (6 bases). CDR1 and CDR2 (germline): MNHEY, SMNVEV (reference sequence). V shed 0 bases and J shed 10 bases, with 27 bases lying between them. The CDR3 contains 18 residues. The CDR3 loop is CASSLSFHSGQASHGAFF. CDR3 in DNA: TGTGCCAGCAGTTTATCCTTCCATTCGGGACAAGCCAGCCATGGAGCTTTCTTT.

Ten or more counts support this clonotype. The V and J genes are TRBV13 and TRBJ2-7; 8 bases agree with TRBD1. CDR1 PRHDT and CDR2 FYEKMQ come from the germline V gene (reference sequence). The ends lost 10 bases at V and 2 bases at J; junction bases unmatched: 10. The CDR3 is 14 residues long. The CDR3 here is CATRGTGETYEQYF. CDR3 DNA sequence: TGTGCCACCCGAGGGACAGGAGAAACCTACGAGCAGTACTTC.

In this sample, this clonotype turned up many times. V gene TRBV6-2 or TRBV6-3 combines with J gene TRBJ1-1; D uncertain. Trimming took 6 bases from V and 11 from J, leaving 16 bases between them. In germline, CDR1 is MNHEY, CDR2 SVGEGT. CDR3 length equals 12 residues. The CDR3 DNA is TGTGCCAGCAGCACGGTCGGCTTGTATGCTTTCTTT. Its protein product is CASSTVGLYAFF.

This clonotype was seen ten or more times. The chain carries TRBV7-2 and TRBJ2-5; no firm D call. The V and J ends lost 5 bases and 5 bases respectively, with 12 bases between them. The CDR3 has 13 residues. Germline assignment: CDR1 SGHTA and CDR2 FQGNSA. CDR3 in amino acids: CASSVTDLETQYF. The CDR3 DNA is TGTGCCAGCAGCGTAACCGACTTGGAGACCCAGTACTTC.

This clonotype has a count of ten or more. The chain uses TRBV11-2 and TRBJ1-1; no clear D. The V end was cut by 5 bases, the J end by 4 bases, with 14 bases between. The CDR3 extends over 14 amino acids. CDR1 SGHAT and CDR2 FQNNGV come from the germline V gene. The CDR3 region has the DNA TGTGCCAGCAGCCGCACCCATCCCCCCACTGAAGCTTTCTTT. It translates to CASSRTHPPTEAFF.

This clonotype was seen just once. A much larger clone is a single base away; this may be a read error. The chain recombines TRBV19 with TRBJ1-5, with 7 bases matching TRBD1. In germline, CDR1 is LNHDA, CDR2 SQIVND (reference sequence). This CDR3 has 16 amino acids. Germline trimming cut 0 bases from V and 6 bases from J; bases unmatched to any gene: 8. For the CDR3, the DNA is TGTGCCAGTAGTATAGACGTCGACAGGGACAGTCAGCCCCAGCATTTT. It encodes CASSIDVDRDSQPQHF.

This chain uses TRBV19 with TRBJ1-1; no clear D. There are 13 residues in the CDR3. V was pared by 3 bases and J by 0 bases, with 5 bases between. Germline V gives CDR1 LNHDA, CDR2 SQIVND (reference sequence). The CDR3 nucleotides are TGTGCCAGTAGTATTCTGGTGAACACTGAAGCTTTCTTT. It translates to CASSILVNTEAFF.

This clonotype was seen at least ten times. This sequence joins TRBV9 and TRBJ2-2; no reliable D call. V gave up 2 bases and J gave up 1 base, with 6 bases separating them. CDR1 is SGDLS, CDR2 YYNGEE, per germline. The CDR3 has 14 residues. The chain's CDR3 is CASSVAGNTGELFF. In DNA form, the CDR3 reads TGTGCCAGCAGCGTTGCAGGGAACACCGGGGAGCTGTTTTTT. The full variable domain, rest sourced from reference TRBV9 and TRBJ2-2, is DSGVTQTPKHLITATGQRVTLRCSPRSGDLSVYWYQQSLDQGLQFLIQYYNGEERAKGNILERFSAQQFPDLHSELNLSSLELGDSALYFCASSVAGNTGELFFGEGSRLTVL.

This clonotype was observed many times. The V and J genes are TRBV6-1 and TRBJ2-7; 11 bases are shared with TRBD1. After removal of 8 bases from V and 5 bases from J, the junction contained 8 bases not matched to a gene. The CDR3 extends over 14 amino acids. Germline CDR1 MNHNS, CDR2 SASEGT. CDR3 sequence reads: CASPRDRGSNEQYF. The CDR3 DNA sequence: TGTGCCAGCCCCCGGGACAGGGGGTCCAACGAGCAGTACTTC.

The rearrangement joins TRBV6-2 or TRBV6-3 to TRBJ2-2, with a weak D call TRBD2 (5 bases). This CDR3 has 14 amino acids. The V and J ends lost 8 bases and 4 bases respectively, with 14 bases between them. Germline-derived CDR1 and CDR2 are MNHEY and SVGEGT. CDR3 nucleotide sequence: TGTGCCAGCCTCCCTCCCGCGGGCACCGGGGAGCTGTTTTTT. It translates to CASLPPAGTGELFF.

This clonotype was recorded at least ten times. This sequence joins TRBV12-3 or TRBV12-4 and TRBJ1-5; D perhaps matches TRBD1 (5 bases). Trimming removed 3 bases at V and 2 bases at J, with 14 bases between. CDR3 length equals 16 residues. The CDR3 here is CASSLAGGGGNQPQHF. The DNA of the CDR3 is TGTGCCAGCAGTTTGGCGGGGGGAGGAGGCAATCAGCCCCAGCATTTT.

This clonotype was counted many times. The chain has TRBV28 and TRBJ2-7, with D hard to call. The germline V gene has CDR1 MDHEN and CDR2 SYDVKM. The V and J ends lost 3 bases and 6 bases respectively, with 9 bases between them. The CDR3 covers 12 residues. The CDR3 DNA sequence: TGTGCCAGCAGTTTGCTTCTGGGCGAGCAGTACTTC. Amino acid sequence: CASSLLLGEQYF.

This clonotype was observed many times. The V call is TRBV29-1, the J call TRBJ2-5, with TRBD1 matching 8 bases. V shed 3 bases and J 4 bases; nucleotides not matched to a gene: 7. Germline-derived CDR1 and CDR2 are SQVTM and ANQGSEA. There are 14 residues in the CDR3. This CDR3 reads CSVDRTGMRETQYF. CDR3 DNA: TGCAGCGTTGATCGGACAGGGATGAGAGAGACCCAGTACTTC.

This clonotype occurred many times. The V call is TRBV28, the J call TRBJ2-7; 8 positions match TRBD2. The germline V gene encodes CDR1 MDHEN and CDR2 SYDVKM. V dropped 5 bases and J dropped 0; count of bases not matched to a gene: 9. The CDR3 is 16 residues long. CDR3 residues: CASSGSSGRASYEQYF. Here the CDR3 DNA reads TGTGCCAGCAGTGGTAGCAGCGGGAGAGCCTCCTACGAGCAGTACTTC.

This clonotype was seen repeatedly, ten times or more. The J gene is TRBJ2-7, the V gene TRBV20-1; perhaps TRBD2 as D (6 bases). CDR1 DFQATT and CDR2 SNEGSKA come from the germline V gene (reference sequence). The CDR3 extends over 16 amino acids. Trimming pared 1 base from V and 0 bases from J, leaving 16 bases between. The CDR3 reads CSARARGGSPSYEQYF. Written as DNA, the CDR3 is TGCAGTGCTAGAGCCCGAGGAGGGTCCCCCTCCTACGAGCAGTACTTC.

This clonotype was counted at least ten times. The rearrangement links TRBV6-5 to TRBJ2-7, with D tentatively TRBD2 (6 bases). Deletions cut 3 bases from V and 3 bases from J, with 12 bases between. The CDR3 length is 14 residues. Germline CDR1 reads MNHEY; CDR2 reads SVGAGI. The CDR3 bases are TGTGCCAGCAGTTATCTCACCGGGAGCTACGAGCAGTACTTC. As protein: CASSYLTGSYEQYF.

Ten or more counts support this clonotype. V usage is TRBV13 and J usage is TRBJ1-1; perhaps TRBD1 as D (5 bases). V was shortened by 5 bases and J by 0 bases, with 13 bases between the two germline ends. Germline V gene sequence: CDR1 PRHDT, CDR2 FYEKMQ (reference sequence). The CDR3 consists of 15 residues. CDR3 bases: TGTGCCAGCAGCATATACGGGGGAATGAACACTGAAGCTTTCTTT. Amino acid sequence: CASSIYGGMNTEAFF.

This clonotype was seen ten or more times. V gene TRBV6-1 combines with J gene TRBJ2-4; 10 nucleotides line up with TRBD1. CDR1 MNHNS and CDR2 SASEGT come from the germline V gene. The CDR3 is made up of 15 amino acids. V lost 4 bases to trimming and J lost 6 bases; unmatched junction nucleotides: 6. The CDR3 nucleotides read TGTGCCAGCAGTGCCGGGACAGGGGTATTAAACATTCAGTACTTC. Translation gives CASSAGTGVLNIQYF.

This clonotype occurred a few times. The chain is built from TRBV5-1 and TRBJ2-5; D call uncertain. Deletions cut 1 base from V and 0 bases from J, with 4 bases between. This CDR3 contains 13 residues. Per germline, CDR1 SGHRS and CDR2 YFSETQ. The CDR3 reads CASSLWDQETQYF. The CDR3 DNA sequence: TGCGCCAGCAGCTTGTGGGACCAAGAGACCCAGTACTTC.

This clonotype showed up many times. V usage is TRBV11-2 and J usage is TRBJ2-3; D not resolved. Trimming took off 6 bases at V and 2 bases at J, with 9 bases between the two ends. The CDR3 is 13 amino acids. The germline gives CDR1 SGHAT, CDR2 FQNNGV. CDR3 sequence (DNA): TGTGCCAGCAGGCATGCAGTCACAGATACGCAGTATTTT. Its translation is CASRHAVTDTQYF.

The gene calls are TRBV7-3 and TRBJ2-5, with 8 bases fitting TRBD2. The V gene's germline CDR1 is SGHTA and CDR2 FQGTGA. V dropped 5 bases and J dropped 4; count of bases not matched to a gene: 9. There are 15 residues in the CDR3. The chain's CDR3 is CASSLSGGFRETQYF. CDR3 coding DNA: TGTGCCAGCAGCCTATCGGGGGGGTTCAGAGAGACCCAGTACTTC.